One sample yielded the 21 T cell receptor beta chains listed below, sequenced in a study of blood T cell repertoires in COVID-19 (dated by TCRdb to between 2020 and 2021). Libraries came from the immunoSEQ multiplex PCR assay. TCRdb's version of the immuneACCESS table is confined to in-frame rearrangements and falls short of the full clone set. An unresolved V gene accounts for under half of the shortfall where checked; the remainder is of unknown origin. Within this sample are 140,000 to 150,000 clones, with roughly 84% of them counted one time only. More than 4.5% of the sample comes from the top ten. Specimen: PBMCs or T cells enriched from blood (not recorded which). These TCRs come from a woman between 50 and 59 years old who had been exposed to COVID-19.

This clone was detected a few times. The chain links TRBV3-1 (or the pseudogene TRBV3-2) to TRBJ2-2, with D possibly being TRBD1 (6 bases). The CDR3 length is 14 residues. Germline CDR1 LGHDT, CDR2 YNNKEL (reference sequence). V shed 0 bases and J shed 6 bases, with 8 bases lying between them. This CDR3 is CASSQETGPGELFF. The CDR3 nucleotides are TGTGCCAGCAGCCAAGAAACAGGGCCCGGGGAGCTGTTTTTT.

V and J are TRBV12-3 or TRBV12-4 and TRBJ2-7, with D uncertain. The CDR3 spans 13 residues. The V end was cut by 1 base, the J end by 6 bases, with 10 bases between. CDR3 in DNA: TGTGCCAGCAGTTTAGTTCGCTCCAGCGAGCAGTACTTC. Protein sequence: CASSLVRSSEQYF.

This clone turned up a few times. This chain connects TRBV7-8 to TRBJ2-5; the D gene is possibly TRBD1 (5 bases). The CDR3 extends over 14 amino acids. V lost 5 bases, J lost 4 bases, and 14 bases lay in between. Germline V CDR1 and CDR2: SGHVS, FQNEAQ. CDR3 in amino acids: CASSPRRVGETQYF. CDR3 nucleotides: TGTGCCAGCAGCCCCCGCAGGGTAGGAGAGACCCAGTACTTC. The full variable domain, completed using reference TRBV7-8 and TRBJ2-5, is GAGVSQSPRYKVAKRGQDVALRCDPISGHVSLFWYQQALGQGPEFLTYFQNEAQLDKSGLPSDRFFAERPEGSVSTLKIQRTQQEDSAVYLCASSPRRVGETQYFGPGTRLLVL.

In this sample, this clone turned up a few times. The chain couples TRBV14 to TRBJ2-7, with TRBD2 matching 8 bases. The CDR3 has 14 residues. Germline trimming cut 4 bases from V and 2 bases from J; bases unmatched to any gene: 4. Per the germline V gene, CDR1 is SGHDN and CDR2 is FVKESK. CDR3: CASSLQRGTYEQYF. The DNA of the CDR3 is TGTGCCAGCAGCCTACAGCGGGGGACCTACGAGCAGTACTTC.

This sequence joins TRBV25-1 and TRBJ1-2; D is unresolved. Trimming stripped 3 bases from V and 4 bases from J, with 9 bases between. The germline gives CDR1 MGHDK, CDR2 SYGVNS. This CDR3 region has 13 residues. CDR3 in DNA: TGTGCCAGCAGTGATTCTCACAGCTATGGCTACACCTTC. This translates into CASSDSHSYGYTF.

The chain links TRBV13 to TRBJ1-2; D remains ambiguous. Trimming left V 5 bases short and J 3 bases short, with 10 bases between. The CDR3 totals 13 residues. The germline V gene encodes CDR1 PRHDT and CDR2 FYEKMQ (reference sequence). The CDR3 spells CASSVTSHYGYTF. CDR3 DNA sequence: TGTGCCAGCAGCGTGACATCTCACTATGGCTACACCTTC.

CDR3 coding DNA: TGTGCCAGCAGCTTAGGGGACAGACCCTATGGCTACACCTTC. This translates into CASSLGDRPYGYTF. The chain uses TRBV7-2 and TRBJ1-2; 7 nucleotides agree with TRBD1. The CDR3 contains 14 residues. The J segment lost 4 bases and the V segment lost 1 base, leaving 3 bases of the junction unmatched. CDR1 is SGHTA and CDR2 is FQGNSA in the germline V gene.

This clone was seen more than once but under ten times. V is TRBV7-2 and J is TRBJ2-7; the D gene is possibly TRBD1 (6 bases). The V end was cut by 6 bases, the J end by 2 bases, with 17 bases between. The CDR3 has 15 amino acids. CDR1 is SGHTA, CDR2 FQGNSA, per germline. This chain's CDR3 is CASRKGGRGTYEQYF. Written as DNA, the CDR3 is TGTGCCAGCAGAAAAGGTGGCAGGGGCACCTACGAGCAGTACTTC.

The chain couples TRBV3-1 (or the pseudogene TRBV3-2) to TRBJ1-4; possibly TRBD1 for D (5 bases). The CDR3 contains 15 residues. Trimming pared 0 bases from V and 3 bases from J, leaving 8 bases between. CDR1 is LGHDT and CDR2 is YNNKEL in the germline V gene (reference sequence). CDR3 sequence: CASSQESGSNEKLFF. The DNA for the CDR3 is TGTGCCAGCAGCCAAGAATCAGGGTCTAATGAAAAACTGTTTTTT.

This clone appeared many times. This chain links TRBV7-8 with TRBJ1-4; D not resolved. Trimming removed 0 bases from V and 0 bases from J, with 8 bases in between. CDR1 SGHVS and CDR2 FQNEAQ come from the germline V gene. This CDR3 has 16 amino acids. This CDR3 reads CASSLALSATNEKLFF. In nucleotides, the CDR3 is TGTGCCAGCAGCTTAGCGCTGTCAGCAACTAATGAAAAACTGTTTTTT. Looking up the rest from reference TRBV7-8 and TRBJ1-4 gives the full variable domain: GAGVSQSPRYKVAKRGQDVALRCDPISGHVSLFWYQQALGQGPEFLTYFQNEAQLDKSGLPSDRFFAERPEGSVSTLKIQRTQQEDSAVYLCASSLALSATNEKLFFGSGTQLSVL.

The sample holds a few counts of this clone. V usage is TRBV30 and J usage is TRBJ2-7, with no clear D. This CDR3 spans 11 amino acids. The germline V gene has CDR1 GTSNPN and CDR2 SVGIG (reference sequence). V was shortened by 2 bases and J by 5 bases, with 7 bases between the two germline ends. The CDR3 region is CAWSLPHEQYF. The CDR3 nucleotides are TGTGCCTGGAGTCTCCCCCACGAGCAGTACTTC.

The count of this clone is one. The chain uses TRBV12-5 and TRBJ1-3; D is possibly TRBD1 (6 bases). This CDR3 has 17 amino acids. V shed 0 bases and J shed 0 bases, with 12 bases lying between them. Germline V gives CDR1 LGHNT, CDR2 FRNRAP. The CDR3 region is CASGLVPGTSSGNTIYF. In DNA, the CDR3 is TGTGCTAGTGGTTTGGTACCTGGGACAAGCTCTGGAAACACCATATATTTT.

CDR3 residues: CASSLRDRFEQYF. CDR3 in DNA: TGTGCCAGCAGCCTCCGGGACAGGTTTGAGCAGTACTTC. The gene calls are TRBV3-1 (or the pseudogene TRBV3-2) and TRBJ2-7; TRBD1 agrees at 8 bases. J gave up 7 bases and V 4 bases, and 6 bases lay outside the gene matches. This CDR3 has 13 residues. From germline, CDR1 is LGHDT and CDR2 YNNKEL (reference sequence).

The chain combines TRBV9 with TRBJ2-6; 14 bases agree with TRBD2. The length of the CDR3 is 18 residues. The germline V gene encodes CDR1 SGDLS and CDR2 YYNGEE. V was pared by 4 bases and J by 1 base, with 4 bases of the junction left unmatched. DNA of the CDR3: TGTGCCAGCAGCCCTCGACTAGCGGGAGGGTCTGGGGCCAACGTCCTGACTTTC. Translated: CASSPRLAGGSGANVLTF.

The chain joins TRBV5-6 to TRBJ2-7; the D gene is possibly TRBD1 (5 bases). The germline gives CDR1 SGHDT, CDR2 YYEEEE. Between the trimmed V and J ends, which lost 4 bases and 9 bases, there was a span of 20 bases. The CDR3 is 14 amino acids. The CDR3 bases are TGTGCCAGCAGCCCCGATAGGGGTAGAGGAAGGCAGTACTTC. Encoded protein: CASSPDRGRGRQYF.

The V gene is TRBV27, the J gene TRBJ1-5; D remains unclear. In germline, CDR1 is MNHEY, CDR2 SMNVEV (reference sequence). V dropped 4 bases and J dropped 2 bases, with 15 bases sitting between them. The CDR3 runs to 16 residues. The CDR3 is CASSSTGGVGNQPQHF. CDR3 DNA: TGTGCCAGCAGTTCAACTGGAGGCGTGGGCAATCAGCCCCAGCATTTT.

This clone was seen more than once but under ten times. The chain combines TRBV5-1 with TRBJ1-1, with 7 bases lining up with TRBD1. The trim removed 4 bases at V and 8 bases at J, leaving 8 bases unmatched. Germline CDR1 reads SGHRS; CDR2 reads YFSETQ. The CDR3 runs to 13 residues. The CDR3 DNA reads TGCGCCAGCAGCCTTGACAGGGTAAGGGAAGCTTTCTTT. Encoded protein: CASSLDRVREAFF.

The chain's CDR3 is CASSPSSGRSYEQYF. Written as DNA, the CDR3 is TGCGCCAGCAGTCCCTCTAGCGGGAGGTCCTACGAGCAGTACTTC. This chain links TRBV4-1 with TRBJ2-7; 11 bases align to TRBD2. J was trimmed by 1 base and V by 6 bases; bases with no gene match: 5. The CDR3 consists of 15 residues. Looked up from germline, CDR1 is MGHRA and CDR2 is YSYEKL.

The chain combines TRBV7-2 with TRBJ2-1; possibly TRBD2 for D (7 bases). CDR1 is SGHTA and CDR2 is FQGNSA in the germline V gene. The V gene lost 2 bases and the J gene lost 7 bases, with 15 bases spanning the gap. This CDR3 has 15 residues. The chain's CDR3 is CASSLSGGPSNEQFF. CDR3 sequence (DNA): TGTGCCAGCAGCTTATCGGGGGGCCCCTCTAATGAGCAGTTCTTC.

This clone turned up a few times. Other DNA sequences from this sample encode an identical CDR3 as well. The chain links TRBV6-4 to TRBJ2-3; 7 nucleotides match TRBD2. Germline V gene data show CDR1 as MRHNA and CDR2 as SNTAGT. The CDR3 runs to 14 residues. V lost 4 bases, J lost 0 bases, and 1 base stayed unmatched. The CDR3: CASSASGSTDTQYF. CDR3 sequence (DNA): TGTGCCAGCAGTGCTAGCGGTAGCACAGATACGCAGTATTTT.

This clone was detected only once. The chain has TRBV9 and TRBJ1-4; a possible D gene is TRBD1 (5 bases). This CDR3 region has 14 residues. The V gene's germline CDR1 is SGDLS and CDR2 YYNGEE. The V gene lost 4 bases and the J gene lost 4 bases, with 11 bases spanning the gap. For the CDR3, the DNA is TGTGCCAGCAGCCCAGGGCTCCTTAATGAAAAACTGTTTTTT. It is translated as CASSPGLLNEKLFF.